One and the same sample provided the 5 T cell receptor beta chains below, sequenced in a study of T cells in Graves' hyperthyroidism and ophthalmopathy. TCR beta CDR3 regions were amplified from RNA transcripts. Initially, a first-round RT-PCR of the TCR CDR3 employed the HTBI primer set. TCRdb ran MiXCR on the multiplex PCR reads and lists one entry per CDR3 protein. The sample comprises roughly 170,000 distinct CDR3 sequences, approximately 15% of which are singletons, and 25% to 30% rests with the top ten. The specimen was blood. These receptors came from a woman aged 50 to 60 with Graves' hyperthyroidism.

The CDR3 loop is CASSLRLARNTGELFF. The CDR3 DNA reads TGTGCCAGCAGCTTGAGGCTAGCGCGGAACACCGGGGAGCTGTTTTTT. The rearrangement joins TRBV7-8 to TRBJ2-2, with D possibly matching TRBD2 (6 bases). CDR3 length: 16 residues. The germline V and J ends were trimmed by 3 bases and 1 base, with 12 bases remaining between them. Germline CDR1 is SGHVS and CDR2 is FQNEAQ.

This chain uses TRBV4-1 with TRBJ2-1; 13 bases are shared with TRBD2. CDR1 and CDR2 (germline): MGHRA, YSYEKL. V trimming: 2 bases; J trimming: 7 bases; junction bases outside the gene matches: 2. The CDR3 is 15 amino acids. The CDR3 spells CASSQLGLAGNEQFF. CDR3 bases: TGCGCCAGCAGCCAACTGGGACTAGCGGGGAATGAGCAGTTCTTC.

This clonotype has more than one count but fewer than ten. The J gene is TRBJ2-7, the V gene TRBV4-1; tentatively, D is TRBD1 (7 bases). Germline loops: CDR1 MGHRA, CDR2 YSYEKL. The CDR3 is 15 residues long. V was trimmed by 3 bases and J by 3 bases, leaving 15 bases between them. As DNA, the CDR3 is TGCGCCAGCAGCCAGGGGGGCAGGGGGAACTACGAGCAGTACTTC. This sequence encodes CASSQGGRGNYEQYF.

This clonotype was picked up many times. It is unclear where the CDR3 begins or ends on the DNA, so no DNA is shown, and the CDR3 is as TCRdb lists it. V gene TRBV19 combines with J gene TRBJ2-3; no check of the table's D call, TRBD1, against the DNA was made. In germline, CDR1 is LNHDA, CDR2 SQIVND (reference sequence). The length of the CDR3 is 13 amino acids, counting both ends. CDR3 protein: CASSILAGDTQYF.

There are many counts of this clonotype. This chain links TRBV6-2 or TRBV6-3 with TRBJ2-1, with a possible D match to TRBD1 (6 bases). Germline lookup yields CDR1 MNHEY and CDR2 SVGEGT. Trimming cost V 6 bases and J 9 bases, with 24 bases left between them. CDR3 length equals 16 residues. The CDR3 nucleotides read TGTGCCAGCAGCCTGCGCCTGGGGGCAGGGAAGGGTGAGCAGTTCTTC. Translated: CASSLRLGAGKGEQFF.